What follows are 29 T cell receptor beta chains derived from one specimen sequenced in a study of shared clonotypes between healthy human individuals (dated by TCRdb to the early 2020s). CD8 naive samples were CD45RO-negative cells positively selected for CCR7, giving a CD45RA+CCR7+ population that excluded TemRA cells. Library creation used the immunoSEQ multiplex PCR assay. What TCRdb holds here is the immuneACCESS table cut down to in-frame rearrangements. Part of the clones is not present; checked against another copy, under half of the missing clones reflect an unresolved V gene, and the others are unexplained. This sample holds 500,000 to 700,000 clones; around 95% were observed only once. Of the sample, 0.11% falls within the top ten clones. The sample taken for sequencing was naive CD8+ T cells sorted from blood. Per the publication, the cell subset or site label means: CD45RA+CCR7+. These receptors were obtained from a woman aged 25 to 39 in good health.

The gene calls are TRBV9 and TRBJ2-3, with 8 bases identical to TRBD1. The CDR3 has 18 amino acids. J was trimmed by 3 bases and V by 3 bases; bases with no gene match: 15. The V gene's germline CDR1 is SGDLS and CDR2 YYNGEE. This CDR3 is CASSAPWTGSISTDTQYF. DNA for the CDR3: TGTGCCAGCAGCGCCCCATGGACAGGGAGCATTTCGACAGATACGCAGTATTTT.

The CDR3 spells CASSPSGEAFF. The CDR3 region has the DNA TGTGCCAGCAGCCCCTCGGGTGAAGCTTTCTTT. The rearrangement joins TRBV28 to TRBJ1-1, with D uncertain. Germline CDR1 reads MDHEN; CDR2 reads SYDVKM. This CDR3 has 11 amino acids. Trimming cost V 6 bases and J 7 bases, with 9 bases left between them.

V is TRBV13 and J is TRBJ1-2; TRBD1 aligns across 7 bases. Germline V lookup: CDR1 PRHDT, CDR2 FYEKMQ (reference sequence). The junction had 11 bases not matched to a gene; V was cut back by 2 bases and J by 5 bases. This CDR3 has 16 amino acids. As DNA, the CDR3 is TGTGCCAGCAGCTTACAGGGGGTTGGCCGGCAGTATGGCTACACCTTC. Protein: CASSLQGVGRQYGYTF.

The chain carries TRBV29-1 and TRBJ1-1, with a tentative D call TRBD1 (5 bases). The V gene lost 5 bases and the J gene lost 1 base, with 14 bases spanning the gap. Germline V gives CDR1 SQVTM, CDR2 ANQGSEA. The CDR3 is 14 residues long. CDR3 region: CSVPDLDRNTEAFF. The CDR3 DNA reads TGCAGCGTTCCAGACTTAGACAGGAACACTGAAGCTTTCTTT.

This rearrangement joins TRBV4-1 to TRBJ2-1, with D possibly matching TRBD1 (5 bases). Germline values: CDR1 MGHRA, CDR2 YSYEKL. The ends were cut back, 0 bases at V and 5 bases at J, with 17 bases in the middle. CDR3 length: 17 amino acids. This chain's CDR3 is CASSQDYMRQGHNEQFF. The CDR3, as DNA: TGCGCCAGCAGCCAAGATTACATGCGGCAGGGTCACAATGAGCAGTTCTTC.

Worth noting for this clone: This same CDR3 is encoded by further DNA sequences in the sample. The gene calls are TRBV10-3 and TRBJ2-3; no reliable D call. Trimming removed 2 bases from V and 0 bases from J, with 6 bases in between. Germline lookup yields CDR1 ENHRY and CDR2 SYGVKD. This CDR3 has 14 amino acids. CDR3 sequence: CAISEGVSTDTQYF. The CDR3 DNA sequence: TGTGCCATCAGTGAGGGGGTAAGCACAGATACGCAGTATTTT.

The rearrangement joins TRBV29-1 to TRBJ2-5; possibly TRBD1 for D (5 bases). CDR3 size: 10 residues. Germline V gene data show CDR1 as SQVTM and CDR2 as ANQGSEA. DNA of the CDR3: TGCACACCAGGGAAAGAGACCCAGTACTTC. Translating gives CTPGKETQYF.

This clone has only a few counts. Additional DNA sequences in this sample encode the identical CDR3. This chain links TRBV19 with TRBJ1-5, with D possibly being TRBD1 (5 bases). CDR1 and CDR2 (germline): LNHDA, SQIVND (reference sequence). Trimming removed 5 bases at V and 1 base at J, with 9 bases between. CDR3 length: 14 residues. As DNA, the CDR3 is TGTGCCAGTAGTGTCCGGGACAGCAATCAGCCCCAGCATTTT. This sequence encodes CASSVRDSNQPQHF.

V is TRBV5-8 and J is TRBJ2-7; possibly TRBD1 or TRBD2 for D (5 bases each). Per the germline V gene, CDR1 is SGHTS and CDR2 is YDEGEE. V was pared by 1 base and J by 3 bases, with 20 bases between. This CDR3 has 17 amino acids. The CDR3 region has the DNA TGTGCCAGCAGCTTGATCCAGGCAGGGACCCCCGACTACGAGCAGTACTTC. Its protein is CASSLIQAGTPDYEQYF.

V usage is TRBV5-1 and J usage is TRBJ1-3; 9 nucleotides align to TRBD1. The V segment lost 4 bases and the J segment 2 bases; nucleotides outside the gene matches: 7. This CDR3 is built from 16 residues. Looked up from germline, CDR1 is SGHRS and CDR2 is YFSETQ. CDR3 nucleotide sequence: TGCGCCAGCAGCACTCTACAGGGGGCGGCTGGAAACACCATATATTTT. As protein: CASSTLQGAAGNTIYF.

The chain joins TRBV28 to TRBJ1-3, with D perhaps TRBD1 (6 bases). The germline V gene encodes CDR1 MDHEN and CDR2 SYDVKM. There are 14 residues in the CDR3. With 8 bases removed from V and 1 base from J, the gap between germline ends came to 12 bases. The DNA for the CDR3 is TGTGCCAGCCTTCAGGGGTTTTCTGGAAACACCATATATTTT. Amino acid sequence: CASLQGFSGNTIYF.

The V and J genes are TRBV27 and TRBJ2-7, with D perhaps matching TRBD2 (5 bases). Trimming stripped 5 bases from V and 3 bases from J, with 14 bases between. From germline, CDR1 is MNHEY and CDR2 SMNVEV (reference sequence). CDR3 length equals 14 residues. The CDR3 here is CASSPVAGLYEQYF. CDR3 nucleotide sequence: TGTGCCAGCAGTCCCGTTGCGGGCCTCTACGAGCAGTACTTC.

The J gene is TRBJ2-7, the V gene TRBV7-9; TRBD2 agrees at 12 bases. The ends lost 1 base at V and 0 bases at J; junction bases unmatched: 7. The CDR3 sequence is 18 residues long. CDR1 is SEHNR and CDR2 is FQNEAQ in the germline V gene (reference sequence). The CDR3 region has the DNA TGTGCCAGCAGCTTAGGGACTAGCGGGACAGCATCCTCCTACGAGCAGTACTTC. Translation gives CASSLGTSGTASSYEQYF.

The chain carries TRBV20-1 and TRBJ2-1, with D possibly TRBD2 on 6 matching bases. The germline V gene encodes CDR1 DFQATT and CDR2 SNEGSKA (reference sequence). CDR3 length: 9 amino acids. The CDR3 DNA reads TGCAGGGCGGGGAATGAGCAGTTCTTC. Translated: CRAGNEQFF.

The chain carries TRBV10-1 and TRBJ2-3; 8 bases align to TRBD2. Germline CDR1 and CDR2: WNHNN and SYGVQD (reference sequence). The CDR3 is made up of 14 amino acids. V dropped 5 bases and J dropped 4; count of bases not matched to a gene: 5. As DNA, the CDR3 is TGCGCCAGCAGTCGAGGACTAGCATCAGATACGCAGTATTTT. Translating gives CASSRGLASDTQYF.

The V call is TRBV2, the J call TRBJ2-7; TRBD1 matches 11 bases. Losses at the gene ends were 0 bases for V and 4 bases for J; bases not matched to a gene: 5. Per germline, CDR1 SNHLY and CDR2 FYNNEI. This CDR3 is 16 amino acids long. In nucleotides, the CDR3 is TGTGCCAGCAGTGAAGCGCCTGGACAGGGGGCGTACGAGCAGTACTTC. Translation gives CASSEAPGQGAYEQYF.

The chain carries TRBV13 and TRBJ2-7, with D unclear. The V and J ends lost 0 bases and 6 bases respectively, with 12 bases between them. Germline loops: CDR1 PRHDT, CDR2 FYEKMQ (reference sequence). The CDR3 contains 14 residues. CDR3 protein: CASSLGTDTPEQYF. CDR3 DNA sequence: TGTGCCAGCAGCTTAGGCACGGATACCCCCGAGCAGTACTTC.

In the case of this clone: Within the sample, other DNA sequences also encode this same CDR3. This sequence joins TRBV9 and TRBJ1-1; D is possibly TRBD1 (5 bases). Germline CDR1 SGDLS, CDR2 YYNGEE. The CDR3 loop spans 13 amino acids. V was pared by 2 bases and J by 1 base, with 6 bases between. This CDR3 reads CASSVGANTEAFF. CDR3 coding DNA: TGTGCCAGCAGCGTCGGGGCGAACACTGAAGCTTTCTTT.

The chain is built from TRBV19 and TRBJ1-1; 7 positions agree with TRBD1. Germline CDR1 reads LNHDA; CDR2 reads SQIVND (reference sequence). V was pared by 5 bases and J by 1 base, with 10 bases of the junction left unmatched. The CDR3 is 16 amino acids. The CDR3 reads CASSPFQGGENTEAFF. In DNA, the CDR3 is TGTGCCAGTAGTCCTTTTCAGGGGGGTGAGAACACTGAAGCTTTCTTT.

This rearrangement joins TRBV28 to TRBJ2-1; 9 nucleotides align to TRBD2. Germline V CDR1 and CDR2: MDHEN, SYDVKM. Trimming at V came to 7 bases and at J to 3 bases, leaving 7 bases not matched to a gene. This CDR3 has 15 residues. As DNA, the CDR3 is TGTGCCAGCATCCCTAGCGGGATTGGCTACAATGAGCAGTTCTTC. Its protein product is CASIPSGIGYNEQFF.

The gene calls are TRBV13 and TRBJ2-7; the match to TRBD1 covers 8 bases. After removal of 5 bases from V and 3 bases from J, the junction contained 3 bases not matched to a gene. This CDR3 has 13 residues. Germline assignment: CDR1 PRHDT and CDR2 FYEKMQ (reference sequence). The CDR3 here is CASSRTGFYEQYF. The CDR3 DNA sequence: TGTGCCAGCAGCCGGACAGGGTTCTACGAGCAGTACTTC.

V is TRBV2 and J is TRBJ1-4, with a possible D match to TRBD1 (5 bases). CDR1 SNHLY and CDR2 FYNNEI come from the germline V gene. Between the trimmed V and J ends, which lost 4 bases and 6 bases, there was a span of 12 bases. The CDR3 spans 14 residues. The CDR3 spells CASSAGGFDEKLFF. The CDR3 DNA sequence: TGTGCCAGCAGTGCTGGGGGGTTTGATGAAAAACTGTTTTTT.

The chain links TRBV23-1 to TRBJ2-1; 7 positions agree with TRBD2. TRBV23-1 is noted as an ORF with a role that remains uncertain. The CDR3 sequence is 16 residues long. Unmatched junction bases numbered 10, after V lost 0 bases and J lost 8 bases. CDR3 residues: CASSQSVGGAIDEQFF. The CDR3 bases are TGCGCCAGCAGTCAATCGGTGGGAGGGGCTATCGATGAGCAGTTCTTC.

V gene TRBV4-2 combines with J gene TRBJ1-5; D perhaps matches TRBD1 (5 bases). The CDR3 length is 13 residues. The V gene lost 2 bases and the J gene lost 6 bases, with 8 bases spanning the gap. Germline-derived CDR1 and CDR2 are LGHNA and YNFKEQ. Here the CDR3 DNA reads TGTGCCAGCAGCCAAATGAGGGGTCAGCCCCAGCATTTT. Protein product: CASSQMRGQPQHF.

The rearrangement links TRBV28 to TRBJ1-1; 8 positions agree with TRBD1. Germline V gene sequence: CDR1 MDHEN, CDR2 SYDVKM. CDR3 size: 16 residues. V gave up 1 base and J gave up 0 bases; unmatched junction bases: 4. CDR3: CASSLYRGTMNTEAFF. CDR3 nucleotides: TGTGCCAGCAGTTTATACAGGGGGACCATGAACACTGAAGCTTTCTTT.

This clone came up once. CDR3 residues: CASKIGSTYEQYF. The CDR3 DNA sequence: TGTGCCAGCAAAATCGGGAGTACGTACGAGCAGTACTTC. The V gene is TRBV27, the J gene TRBJ2-7, with D tentatively TRBD2 (6 bases). There are 13 residues in the CDR3. Germline V gene lookup returns CDR1 MNHEY and CDR2 SMNVEV (reference sequence). Trimming took off 7 bases at V and 4 bases at J, with 14 bases between the two ends.

This rearrangement joins TRBV6-1 to TRBJ2-1, with 9 positions matching TRBD2. Germline lookup yields CDR1 MNHNS and CDR2 SASEGT. This CDR3 has 18 residues. Losses at the gene ends were 4 bases for V and 1 base for J; bases not matched to a gene: 11. The CDR3 protein is CASSVSRLTSGSYNEQFF. Here the CDR3 DNA reads TGTGCCAGCAGTGTTTCCAGACTCACTAGCGGGTCCTACAATGAGCAGTTCTTC.

The rearrangement links TRBV28 to TRBJ2-1; 7 positions match TRBD1. The CDR3 is 16 residues long. Germline V gene lookup returns CDR1 MDHEN and CDR2 SYDVKM. Unmatched junction bases numbered 11, after V lost 2 bases and J lost 7 bases. CDR3 in amino acids: CASSLKGARFWNEQFF. The CDR3 nucleotides read TGTGCCAGCAGTTTAAAGGGGGCGAGATTTTGGAATGAGCAGTTCTTC.

This chain uses TRBV11-2 with TRBJ2-5, with 7 nucleotides matching TRBD1. V gave up 0 bases and J gave up 2 bases; unmatched junction bases: 6. Germline assignment: CDR1 SGHAT and CDR2 FQNNGV. The CDR3 sequence is 16 residues long. Here the CDR3 DNA reads TGTGCCAGCAGCTTAGATCCAGGGGGAAATCAAGAGACCCAGTACTTC. As protein: CASSLDPGGNQETQYF.